This T cell receptor beta chain was sequenced during a study of PD-1 blockade in classical Hodgkin lymphoma. General study results and limits: CD4+ but not CD8+ TCR diversity rose significantly by C4D1. Similar baseline diversity was found in complete responders and newly diagnosed patients.

Stated time point: cycle 4 day 1 (C4D1), after more than 5 weeks of nivolumab. The patients all showed relapse after autologous stem cell transplantation, while their brentuximab vedotin exposure varied. Under best response, outcomes were complete response, partial response or progressive disease. The table came from immunoSEQ multiplex PCR; TCRdb's copy has only in-frame clones and leaves some out. The sample shows tens of thousands of clones, approximately 77% of them seen only once. Notes on this clone: Antigen: not known.

Germline CDR1 MNHEY, CDR2 SMNVEV (reference sequence). This CDR3 region has 13 residues. V was pared by 5 bases and J by 0 bases, with 5 bases between. The sequence was collected from a human donor with classical Hodgkin lymphoma. The chain employs TRBV27 and TRBJ1-5, with D hard to call. The material was peripheral blood mononuclear cells (PBMCs), obtained before the fourth cycle of nivolumab. CDR3 DNA: TGTGCCAGCAGTCCTGGTAGCAATCAGCCCCAGCATTTT. It codes for CASSPGSNQPQHF.